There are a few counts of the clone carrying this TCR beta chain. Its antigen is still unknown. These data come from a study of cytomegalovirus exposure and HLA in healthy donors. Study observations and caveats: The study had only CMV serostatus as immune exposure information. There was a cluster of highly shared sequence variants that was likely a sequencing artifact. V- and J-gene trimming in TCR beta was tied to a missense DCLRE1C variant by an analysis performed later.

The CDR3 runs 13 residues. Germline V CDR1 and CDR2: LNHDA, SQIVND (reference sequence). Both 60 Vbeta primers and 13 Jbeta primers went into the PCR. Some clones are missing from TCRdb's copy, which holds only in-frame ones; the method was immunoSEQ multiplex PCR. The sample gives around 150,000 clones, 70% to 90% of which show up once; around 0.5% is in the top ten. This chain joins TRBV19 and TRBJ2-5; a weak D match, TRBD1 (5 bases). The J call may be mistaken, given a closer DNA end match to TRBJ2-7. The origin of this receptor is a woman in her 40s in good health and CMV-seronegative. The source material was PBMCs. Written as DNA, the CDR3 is TGTGCCAGTAGTATGGGGCATATTTACGAGCAGTACTTC. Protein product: CASSMGHIYEQYF.